The next 21 T cell receptor beta chains were all read from a single sample in a study of T cell responses to AZD1222 COVID-19 vaccine. The repertoire was sequenced with immunoSEQ multiplex PCR; TCRdb's copy has only in-frame clones and lacks some. The table shows 65,000 to 80,000 clones, with 75% to 90% occurring only once. The sample was peripheral blood, taken on day 0 of AZD1222 vaccination. Receptor source: an adult in good health.

In nucleotides, the CDR3 is TGTGCCAGCAGCCAAGTAGGGGGGAACGAGCAGTACTTC. Translation gives CASSQVGGNEQYF. This chain connects TRBV3-1 (or the pseudogene TRBV3-2) to TRBJ2-7; D possibly uses TRBD1 or TRBD2 (6 bases each). Trimming stripped 1 base from V and 5 bases from J, with 9 bases between. This CDR3 spans 13 amino acids. Per germline, CDR1 LGHDT and CDR2 YNNKEL (reference sequence).

Only a few counts were recorded for this clone. The rearrangement joins TRBV10-3 to TRBJ2-7; no clear D. The ends were cut back, 6 bases at V and 3 bases at J, with 6 bases in the middle. CDR3 length: 11 residues. Looked up from germline, CDR1 is ENHRY and CDR2 is SYGVKD. For the CDR3, the DNA is TGTGCCATCAGCGACAACTACGAGCAGTACTTC. Its translation: CAISDNYEQYF.

The chain is built from TRBV6-1 and TRBJ1-3; D gene unclear. The CDR3 is made up of 14 amino acids. Germline V gene lookup returns CDR1 MNHNS and CDR2 SASEGT. Trimming stripped 0 bases from V and 3 bases from J, with 6 bases between. The CDR3 sequence: CASSEAWSGNTIYF. DNA of the CDR3: TGTGCCAGCAGTGAAGCCTGGAGTGGAAACACCATATATTTT.

J is TRBJ2-2 and V is TRBV5-5, with D perhaps given as TRBD1 or TRBD2 (5 bases each). V lost 5 bases and J lost 0, with 11 bases in between. The CDR3 runs to 15 residues. CDR1 and CDR2 (germline): SGHKS, YYEKEE (reference sequence). The CDR3 loop reads CASSLGVANTGELFF. The CDR3 DNA follows: TGTGCCAGCAGTCTGGGGGTAGCGAACACCGGGGAGCTGTTTTTT. Drawing the rest from reference TRBV5-5 and TRBJ2-2, the complete variable domain is DAGVTQSPTHLIKTRGQQVTLRCSPISGHKSVSWYQQVLGQGPQFIFQYYEKEERGRGNFPDRFSARQFPNYSSELNVNALLLGDSALYLCASSLGVANTGELFFGEGSRLTVL.

V usage is TRBV19 and J usage is TRBJ2-7; TRBD2 matches at 8 bases. V lost 8 bases to trimming and J lost 1 base; unmatched junction nucleotides: 7. The germline V gene has CDR1 LNHDA and CDR2 SQIVND (reference sequence). The CDR3 is 14 residues long. The CDR3 DNA follows: TGTGCCAGTTCTCCTGTAGCGGGATCCTACGAGCAGTACTTC. Translated, it gives CASSPVAGSYEQYF.

The chain carries TRBV7-2 and TRBJ2-1; TRBD2 matches 8 bases. Germline CDR1 and CDR2: SGHTA and FQGNSA. The CDR3 runs 16 residues. J gave up 1 base and V 5 bases, and 7 bases lay outside the gene matches. CDR3 DNA: TGTGCCAGCAGCCCCCCGGGACTAGGTTCCTACAATGAGCAGTTCTTC. Amino acid sequence: CASSPPGLGSYNEQFF.

The rearrangement joins TRBV21-1 to TRBJ1-4. TRBV21-1 is termed a pseudogene. This CDR3 has 12 residues. The DNA for the CDR3 is TGTGCCAGCAGCAATGGGGAGCCGAGACTGTTTTTT. Residues: CASSNGEPRLFF.

This clone was seen just once. V is TRBV7-2 and J is TRBJ1-5, with TRBD1 identical over 7 bases. Germline V gene data show CDR1 as SGHTA and CDR2 as FQGNSA. V gave up 2 bases and J gave up 4 bases; unmatched junction bases: 8. The CDR3 covers 16 residues. The CDR3 DNA is TGTGCCAGCAGCTTACACAGGGGCCAGGGAAATCAGCCCCAGCATTTT. Amino acids: CASSLHRGQGNQPQHF. Full variable domain (rest looked up from reference TRBV7-2 and TRBJ1-5): GAGVSQSPSNKVTEKGKDVELRCDPISGHTALYWYRQSLGQGLEFLIYFQGNSAPDKSGLPSDRFSAERTGGSVSTLTIQRTQQEDSAVYLCASSLHRGQGNQPQHFGDGTRLSIL.

The chain has TRBV27 and TRBJ2-7; D is perhaps TRBD2 (5 bases). Germline-derived CDR1 and CDR2 are MNHEY and SMNVEV (reference sequence). V shed 3 bases and J shed 0 bases, with 15 bases lying between them. CDR3 length equals 16 residues. CDR3 sequence: CASSLFGLRDSYEQYF. CDR3 nucleotides: TGTGCCAGCAGTTTGTTTGGGTTACGGGACTCCTACGAGCAGTACTTC.

This clone was detected only once. The rearrangement links TRBV10-3 to TRBJ2-2; D uncertain. Trimming took off 0 bases at V and 4 bases at J, with 9 bases between the two ends. This CDR3 has 15 amino acids. Germline V gives CDR1 ENHRY, CDR2 SYGVKD. CDR3 protein: CAISESLRFTGELFF. In nucleotides, the CDR3 is TGTGCCATCAGTGAGTCGTTGAGATTCACCGGGGAGCTGTTTTTT.

The V and J genes are TRBV19 and TRBJ1-3; D is ambiguous. The CDR3 extends over 15 amino acids. In germline, CDR1 is LNHDA, CDR2 SQIVND (reference sequence). Deletions cut 3 bases from V and 2 bases from J, with 11 bases between. This chain's CDR3 is CASSIWGRPGNTIYF. CDR3 in DNA: TGTGCCAGTAGTATCTGGGGTCGGCCTGGAAACACCATATATTTT.

The rearrangement links TRBV9 to TRBJ1-6, with TRBD1 as a possible D gene (6 bases). The CDR3 runs to 13 residues. Germline CDR1 SGDLS, CDR2 YYNGEE. Trimming took 5 bases from V and 9 from J, leaving 12 bases between them. This CDR3 is CASSQGMLSPLHF. As DNA, the CDR3 is TGTGCCAGCAGTCAGGGGATGCTTTCACCCCTCCACTTT.

The chain joins TRBV7-2 to TRBJ2-3; D is ambiguous. The germline V gene encodes CDR1 SGHTA and CDR2 FQGNSA. The CDR3 has 14 residues. V was shortened by 1 base and J by 4 bases, with 9 bases between the two germline ends. The CDR3 DNA reads as TGTGCCAGCAGCTTAGTTGTGCGCTCAGATACGCAGTATTTT. It yields the protein CASSLVVRSDTQYF. The complete variable domain, with remaining parts taken from reference TRBV7-2 and TRBJ2-3, reads GAGVSQSPSNKVTEKGKDVELRCDPISGHTALYWYRQSLGQGLEFLIYFQGNSAPDKSGLPSDRFSAERTGGSVSTLTIQRTQQEDSAVYLCASSLVVRSDTQYFGPGTRLTVL.

The J gene is TRBJ1-2, the V gene TRBV19; D call uncertain. Germline V gene lookup returns CDR1 LNHDA and CDR2 SQIVND (reference sequence). The CDR3 has 13 residues. The V end was cut by 6 bases, the J end by 5 bases, with 13 bases between. The CDR3 region is CASRYRDRYGYTF. The CDR3 DNA reads TGTGCCAGTAGATACCGGGATCGGTATGGCTACACCTTC.

This clone was found once. The CDR3 DNA is TGTGCCTGGATGCCGGGATTCCTATATGGCTACACCTTC. Its protein product is CAWMPGFLYGYTF. The chain combines TRBV30 with TRBJ1-2; no firm D call. The CDR3 covers 13 residues. Trimming left V 4 bases short and J 5 bases short, with 14 bases between. Germline values: CDR1 GTSNPN, CDR2 SVGIG (reference sequence).

The CDR3 nucleotides read TGTGCCATCAGGGGGGACGGTAGCAATCAGCCCCAGCATTTT. Its protein product is CAIRGDGSNQPQHF. The rearrangement joins TRBV10-3 to TRBJ1-5; tentatively, D is TRBD1 (5 bases). V was cut by 6 bases and J by 0 bases, with 9 bases left in between. Per the germline V gene, CDR1 is ENHRY and CDR2 is SYGVKD. The length of the CDR3 is 14 residues.

The chain joins TRBV3-1 (or the pseudogene TRBV3-2) to TRBJ1-2; no clear D gene. The CDR3 is 14 amino acids. The germline V gene has CDR1 LGHDT and CDR2 YNNKEL (reference sequence). Trimming removed 1 base from V and 5 bases from J, with 11 bases in between. The CDR3 loop reads CASSQASRAYGYTF. The CDR3 region has the DNA TGTGCCAGCAGCCAAGCTTCCCGGGCTTATGGCTACACCTTC.

The chain has TRBV3-1 (or the pseudogene TRBV3-2) and TRBJ2-7, with D possibly being TRBD1 (6 bases). Germline values: CDR1 LGHDT, CDR2 YNNKEL (reference sequence). V lost 7 bases to trimming and J lost 0 bases, with 10 bases between them. The CDR3 loop spans 13 amino acids. For the CDR3, the DNA is TGTGCCAGCACCGACAGGCACTCCTACGAGCAGTACTTC. Protein: CASTDRHSYEQYF.

CDR3 nucleotides: TGTGCCAGCAGCTTAAGAGCGGGTAATCCCCCGTCGGGGGACGAGCAGTACTTC. Its protein product is CASSLRAGNPPSGDEQYF. The rearrangement joins TRBV7-9 to TRBJ2-7; D may be TRBD2 (6 bases). The CDR3 is made up of 18 amino acids. The germline V and J ends were trimmed by 2 bases and 5 bases, with 25 bases remaining between them. Germline values: CDR1 SEHNR, CDR2 FQNEAQ (reference sequence).

This clone was detected a few times. V gene TRBV11-3 combines with J gene TRBJ1-6; a weak D match, TRBD1 (5 bases). Trimming cost V 5 bases and J 6 bases, with 11 bases left between them. In germline, CDR1 is SGHNT, CDR2 YENEEA. The CDR3 runs to 14 residues. In DNA form, the CDR3 reads TGTGCCAGCAGCACCGGGACGGTTAATTCACCCCTCCACTTT. Translated: CASSTGTVNSPLHF.

This clone was seen a few times. V gene TRBV7-9 combines with J gene TRBJ1-1, with D hard to call. Germline V gene lookup returns CDR1 SEHNR and CDR2 FQNEAQ (reference sequence). The CDR3 runs 11 residues. Trimming cost V 2 bases and J 3 bases, with 1 base left between them. The CDR3 DNA follows: TGTGCCAGCAGCTTATACACTGAAGCTTTCTTT. This encodes CASSLYTEAFF.